The entry below describes one TCR beta chain. CDR1 MNHEY and CDR2 SVGAGI come from the germline V gene. The CDR3 is 15 amino acids. The V and J ends lost 2 bases and 0 bases respectively, with 11 bases between them. This entry belongs to a study of blood T cell repertoires in COVID-19. Overall study: Italy, Spain and the United States were the sources of the convalescent and acute COVID-19 samples.

The repertoire was sequenced with immunoSEQ multiplex PCR; TCRdb's copy has only in-frame clones and lacks some. Of about 96,000 clones listed, around 90% are singletons. The sequenced sample was peripheral blood. The rearrangement uses TRBV6-5 and TRBJ2-7, with a tentative D call TRBD1 (6 bases). The source of this sequence is a human donor with COVID-19, enrolled during active disease. The donor label of this sample is uncertain. The CDR3 DNA follows: TGTGCCAGCAGTTACCCCAGGGGCTTCTCCTACGAGCAGTACTTC. Its protein is CASSYPRGFSYEQYF.